Detailed here is one T cell receptor beta chain. The target antigen is unknown. The data derive from a study of cytomegalovirus exposure and HLA in healthy donors. Study conclusions and caveats: TCR beta chains numbering approximately 150 were designated cytomegalovirus-associated.

PCR primers comprised 60 Vbeta and 13 Jbeta primers. Profiled with immunoSEQ multiplex PCR; TCRdb holds only in-frame clones, not every one. The table lists a few hundred thousand clones, approximately 80% of them singletons, with 0.55% to 0.7% in the top ten. The sequenced sample consisted of PBMCs. The TCR was taken from a woman in her forties in good health and CMV-seronegative.

CDR3 amino acids: CASSEDRQNTEAFF. Written as DNA, the CDR3 is TGTGCCAGCTCAGAGGACAGACAAAACACTGAAGCTTTCTTT. The chain has TRBV18 and TRBJ1-1; TRBD1 is a possible D gene (6 bases). This CDR3 has 14 residues. V was shortened by 5 bases and J by 2 bases, with 12 bases between the two germline ends. The germline CDR1 and CDR2 sequences are KGHSH and LQKENI.